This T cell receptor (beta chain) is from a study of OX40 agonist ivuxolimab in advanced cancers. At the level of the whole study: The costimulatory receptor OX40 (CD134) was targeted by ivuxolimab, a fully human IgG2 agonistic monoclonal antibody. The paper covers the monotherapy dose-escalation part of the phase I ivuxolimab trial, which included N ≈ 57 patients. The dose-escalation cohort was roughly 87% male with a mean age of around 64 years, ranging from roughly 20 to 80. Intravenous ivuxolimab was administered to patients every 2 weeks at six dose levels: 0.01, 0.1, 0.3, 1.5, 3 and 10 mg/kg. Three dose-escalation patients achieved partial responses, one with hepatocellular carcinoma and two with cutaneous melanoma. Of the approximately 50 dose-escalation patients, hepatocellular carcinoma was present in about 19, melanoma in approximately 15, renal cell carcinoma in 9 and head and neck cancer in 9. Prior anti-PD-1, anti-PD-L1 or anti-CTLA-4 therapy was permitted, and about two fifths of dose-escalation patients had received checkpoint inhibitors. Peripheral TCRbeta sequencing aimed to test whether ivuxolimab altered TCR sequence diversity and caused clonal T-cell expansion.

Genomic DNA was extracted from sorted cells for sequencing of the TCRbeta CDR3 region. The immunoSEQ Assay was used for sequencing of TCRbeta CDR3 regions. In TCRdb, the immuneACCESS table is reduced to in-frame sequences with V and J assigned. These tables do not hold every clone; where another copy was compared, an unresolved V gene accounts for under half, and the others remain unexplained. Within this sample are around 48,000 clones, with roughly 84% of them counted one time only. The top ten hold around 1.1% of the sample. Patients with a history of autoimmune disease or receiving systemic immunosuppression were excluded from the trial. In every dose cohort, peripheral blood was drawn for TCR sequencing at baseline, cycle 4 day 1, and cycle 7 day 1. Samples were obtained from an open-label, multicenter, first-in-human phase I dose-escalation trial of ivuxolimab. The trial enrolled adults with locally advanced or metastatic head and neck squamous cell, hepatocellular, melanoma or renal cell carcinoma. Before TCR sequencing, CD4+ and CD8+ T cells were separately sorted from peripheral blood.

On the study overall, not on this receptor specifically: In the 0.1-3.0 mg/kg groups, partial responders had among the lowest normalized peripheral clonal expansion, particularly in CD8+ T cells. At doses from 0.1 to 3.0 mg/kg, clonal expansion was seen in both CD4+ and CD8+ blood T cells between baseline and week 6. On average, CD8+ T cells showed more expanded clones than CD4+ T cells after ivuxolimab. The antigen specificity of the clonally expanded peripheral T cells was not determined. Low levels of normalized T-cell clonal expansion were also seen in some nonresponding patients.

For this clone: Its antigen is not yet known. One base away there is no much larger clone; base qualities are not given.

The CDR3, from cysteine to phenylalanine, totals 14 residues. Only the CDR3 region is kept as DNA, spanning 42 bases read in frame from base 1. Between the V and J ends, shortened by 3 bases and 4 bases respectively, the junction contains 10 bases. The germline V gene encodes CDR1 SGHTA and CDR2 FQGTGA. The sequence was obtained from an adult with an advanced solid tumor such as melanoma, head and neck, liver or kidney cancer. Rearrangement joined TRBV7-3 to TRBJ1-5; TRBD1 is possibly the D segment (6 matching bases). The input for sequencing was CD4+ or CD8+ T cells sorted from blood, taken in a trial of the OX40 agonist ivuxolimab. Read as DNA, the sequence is TGTGCCAGCAGCTTGACAGGTCCTAATCAGCCCCAGCATTTT. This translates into CASSLTGPNQPQHF. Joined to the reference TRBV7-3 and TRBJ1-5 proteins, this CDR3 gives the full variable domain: GAGVSQTPSNKVTEKGKYVELRCDPISGHTALYWYRQSLGQGPEFLIYFQGTGAADDSGLPNDRFFAVRPEGSVSTLKIQRTERGDSAVYLCASSLTGPNQPQHFGDGTRLSIL.